One TCR beta chain is described in this entry. What it recognizes is unknown. These data come from a study of tumor-infiltrating lymphocytes in localized non-small cell lung cancer. Overall study: Resected tumor was paired with non-adjacent uninvolved lung from the same patient.

Notes on the study in general: TCR sequencing covered a subset of patients with enough tissue. Different pieces of the same tissue went to different assays, confounding technical variation with intratumor heterogeneity.

This table comes from immunoSEQ multiplex PCR, and its TCRdb copy is limited to in-frame clones, with some not included. The data hold fewer than 3,000 clones, with around three fifths observed a single time. CDR3 length: 18 residues. The germline V and J ends were trimmed by 4 bases and 0 bases, with 19 bases remaining between them. Germline lookup yields CDR1 SGHTA and CDR2 FQGNSA. Source material: uninvolved lung tissue not adjacent to the tumor. V and J are TRBV7-2 and TRBJ1-5; weak D call: TRBD1 (5 bases). This TCR came from a human donor with non-small cell lung cancer. CDR3 DNA sequence: TGTGCCAGCAGCTCTGCAGGGTTCTGGGACTATAGCAATCAGCCCCAGCATTTT. Its translation: CASSSAGFWDYSNQPQHF. Looking up the rest from reference TRBV7-2 and TRBJ1-5 gives the full variable domain: GAGVSQSPSNKVTEKGKDVELRCDPISGHTALYWYRQSLGQGLEFLIYFQGNSAPDKSGLPSDRFSAERTGGSVSTLTIQRTQQEDSAVYLCASSSAGFWDYSNQPQHFGDGTRLSIL.